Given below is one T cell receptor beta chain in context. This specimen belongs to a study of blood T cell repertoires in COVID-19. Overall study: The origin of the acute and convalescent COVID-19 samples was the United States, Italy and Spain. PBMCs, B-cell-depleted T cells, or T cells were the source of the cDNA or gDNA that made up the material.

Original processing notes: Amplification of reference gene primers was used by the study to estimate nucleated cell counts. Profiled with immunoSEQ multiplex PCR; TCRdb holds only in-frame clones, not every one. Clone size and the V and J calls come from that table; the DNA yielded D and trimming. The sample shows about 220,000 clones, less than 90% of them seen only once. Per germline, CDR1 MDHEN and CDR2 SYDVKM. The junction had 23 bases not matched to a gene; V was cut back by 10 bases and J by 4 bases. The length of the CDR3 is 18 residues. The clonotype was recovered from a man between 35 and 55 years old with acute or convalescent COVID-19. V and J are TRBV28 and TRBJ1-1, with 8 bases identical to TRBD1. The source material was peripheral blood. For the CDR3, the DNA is TGTGCCACCCGCGCCGGAAGACAGGGGCCTAGGACGGGCACTGAAGCTTTCTTT. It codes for CATRAGRQGPRTGTEAFF.